Each of the 27 T cell receptor beta chains below was sequenced from the same sample in a study of blood T cell repertoires in COVID-19 (dated by TCRdb to 2018 to 2020). Libraries were built with the immunoSEQ multiplex PCR assay. In TCRdb, the immuneACCESS table is reduced to in-frame sequences with V and J assigned. These tables do not hold every clone; where another copy was compared, an unresolved V gene accounts for under half, and the others remain unexplained. This sample lists 150,000 to 200,000 clones; roughly 88% were detected once. Together, the top ten hold approximately 5.1% of the sample. The source material was PBMCs or T cells enriched from blood (not recorded which). The source is a man aged 65 to 79 who had been exposed to COVID-19.

A note on this clone: A much larger clone differs by one base, so this may be a read error. The CDR3 spells CAGLRGGKKTQYF. The CDR3 DNA is TGTGCCGGCCTCCGGGGAGGGAAGAAGACCCAGTACTTC. This chain links TRBV2 with TRBJ2-5; 7 bases agree with TRBD2. The V and J ends lost 11 bases and 6 bases, in that order; junction bases with no gene match: 12. CDR1 SNHLY and CDR2 FYNNEI come from the germline V gene. The CDR3 is made up of 13 amino acids. The full variable domain, rest sourced from reference TRBV2 and TRBJ2-5, is EPEVTQTPSHQVTQMGQEVILRCVPISNHLYFYWYRQILGQKVEFLVSFYNNEISEKSEIFDDQFSVERPDGSNFTLKIRSTKLEDSAMYFCAGLRGGKKTQYFGPGTRLLVL.

V and J are TRBV28 and TRBJ2-5; TRBD2 agrees at 7 bases. CDR1 is MDHEN and CDR2 is SYDVKM in the germline V gene. The CDR3 is made up of 16 amino acids. V shed 1 base, J shed 4 bases, and the junction held 9 bases outside the gene matches. The CDR3 sequence is CASSLYGGGPPETQYF. In nucleotides, the CDR3 is TGTGCCAGCAGTTTATATGGGGGAGGGCCCCCAGAGACCCAGTACTTC.

The J gene is TRBJ1-5, the V gene TRBV7-8; D unclear. CDR1 is SGHVS, CDR2 FQNEAQ, per germline. V gave up 1 base and J gave up 6 bases, with 7 bases separating them. The CDR3 has 13 residues. The CDR3 is CASSLGGGQPQHF. The DNA of the CDR3 is TGTGCCAGCAGCTTAGGCGGCGGTCAGCCCCAGCATTTT.

This chain connects TRBV27 to TRBJ2-7, with 11 bases fitting TRBD1. Germline assignment: CDR1 MNHEY and CDR2 SMNVEV (reference sequence). The CDR3 spans 16 residues. V was clipped by 6 bases and J by 3 bases; unmatched bases: 10. The CDR3 loop reads CASRPLWGTGGYEQYF. CDR3 in DNA: TGTGCCAGCAGGCCCCTCTGGGGGACAGGGGGCTACGAGCAGTACTTC.

The chain employs TRBV13 and TRBJ2-1; 8 bases fit TRBD2. This CDR3 region has 13 residues. Germline V lookup: CDR1 PRHDT, CDR2 FYEKMQ (reference sequence). The trim removed 5 bases at V and 9 bases at J, leaving 6 bases unmatched. CDR3 nucleotides: TGTGCCAGCAGCCCAGTAGCGGGGAGTGAGCAGTTCTTC. This translates into CASSPVAGSEQFF.

The genes are TRBV19 and TRBJ1-5; maybe TRBD1 (6 bases). This CDR3 is 13 amino acids long. Trimming took 5 bases from V and 6 from J, leaving 11 bases between them. CDR1 and CDR2 from the germline V gene are LNHDA and SQIVND (reference sequence). Written as DNA, the CDR3 is TGTGCCAGTAGTGCCCACAGGGTTCAGCCCCAGCATTTT. Protein: CASSAHRVQPQHF.

The rearrangement joins TRBV19 to TRBJ2-3; 15 nucleotides agree with TRBD2. V was clipped by 7 bases and J by 1 base; unmatched bases: 9. Germline V gene data show CDR1 as LNHDA and CDR2 as SQIVND (reference sequence). This CDR3 contains 18 residues. CDR3 region: CASNGRGLAGGGTDTQYF. In DNA form, the CDR3 reads TGTGCCAGTAACGGGAGGGGACTAGCGGGAGGAGGCACAGATACGCAGTATTTT.

This chain uses TRBV19 with TRBJ1-1; tentative D call: TRBD1 (5 bases). Trimming took 2 bases from V and 4 from J, leaving 11 bases between them. This CDR3 spans 14 amino acids. Germline CDR1 LNHDA, CDR2 SQIVND (reference sequence). The CDR3 DNA reads as TGTGCCAGTAGTATACCCCAGGGCGCCACTGAAGCTTTCTTT. Its protein product is CASSIPQGATEAFF.

CDR3 in DNA: TGTGCCAGCAGCTACAGGGGAGACACTGAAGCTTTCTTT. Translated: CASSYRGDTEAFF. V usage is TRBV7-9 and J usage is TRBJ1-1, with 7 nucleotides matching TRBD1. Trimming cost V 4 bases and J 3 bases; bases outside gene matches: 2. The CDR3 runs 13 residues. CDR1 is SEHNR and CDR2 is FQNEAQ in the germline V gene (reference sequence).

The chain joins TRBV19 to TRBJ2-7; a weak D match, TRBD1 (6 bases). Germline CDR1 and CDR2: LNHDA and SQIVND (reference sequence). This CDR3 region has 14 residues. The V end lost 8 bases, the J end lost 0 bases, and 14 bases lay between the germline ends. The CDR3 DNA sequence: TGTGCCAGTGCTTCCCGGGACATCTCCTACGAGCAGTACTTC. As protein: CASASRDISYEQYF.

V usage is TRBV27 and J usage is TRBJ2-1; 11 nucleotides align to TRBD2. The CDR3 sequence is 16 residues long. The J segment lost 2 bases and the V segment lost 5 bases, leaving 5 bases of the junction unmatched. Germline loops: CDR1 MNHEY, CDR2 SMNVEV (reference sequence). CDR3 residues: CASSPIAGGPYNEQFF. CDR3 bases: TGTGCCAGCAGTCCGATAGCGGGAGGGCCCTACAATGAGCAGTTCTTC.

This chain connects TRBV9 to TRBJ2-1; 7 bases agree with TRBD2. CDR3 length equals 14 residues. In germline, CDR1 is SGDLS, CDR2 YYNGEE. The V gene end was trimmed by 0 bases and the J gene end by 7 bases; junction bases not matched to a gene: 4. Here the CDR3 DNA reads TGTGCCAGCAGCGTAGCGGGAGGTGTGAATGAGCAGTTCTTC. Translation gives CASSVAGGVNEQFF.

V is TRBV7-2 and J is TRBJ2-5, with 7 bases identical to TRBD2. This CDR3 has 15 residues. Germline V CDR1 and CDR2: SGHTA, FQGNSA. V lost 1 base and J lost 2; bases outside the gene matches: 4. As DNA, the CDR3 is TGTGCCAGCAGCTTAGAGGGGACTATTCAAGAGACCCAGTACTTC. Translation: CASSLEGTIQETQYF.

The gene calls are TRBV5-1 and TRBJ2-7; possibly TRBD1 for D (6 bases). Trimming pared 6 bases from V and 3 bases from J, leaving 16 bases between. Germline V lookup: CDR1 SGHRS, CDR2 YFSETQ. The CDR3 consists of 14 residues. Here the CDR3 DNA reads TGCGCCAGCAAGGGGGAGATTGCGGTCTACGAGCAGTACTTC. It specifies CASKGEIAVYEQYF.

CDR3 loop: CASSLGQSSNQPQHF. The CDR3 DNA reads TGCGCCAGCAGCTTGGGACAGTCAAGCAATCAGCCCCAGCATTTT. V is TRBV5-1 and J is TRBJ1-5; D is perhaps TRBD1 (5 bases). Germline-derived CDR1 and CDR2 are SGHRS and YFSETQ. V was pared by 0 bases and J by 1 base, with 8 bases between. The CDR3 has 15 residues.

This clone has only a few counts. The V call is TRBV19, the J call TRBJ1-1, with TRBD1 identical over 7 bases. Trimming took 6 bases from V and 4 from J; bases not matched to a gene: 8. Germline V gene data show CDR1 as LNHDA and CDR2 as SQIVND (reference sequence). The CDR3 runs 14 residues. The CDR3 here is CASRVTGTSTEAFF. The CDR3 DNA reads as TGTGCCAGTAGAGTGACAGGGACTTCCACTGAAGCTTTCTTT.

The chain couples TRBV6-6 to TRBJ1-1; possibly TRBD1 for D (6 bases). Trimming pared 7 bases from V and 1 base from J, leaving 10 bases between. CDR3 length equals 13 residues. Germline CDR1 reads MNHNY; CDR2 reads SVGAGI (reference sequence). CDR3 coding DNA: TGTGCCAGCAAAGACAGGTCGAACACTGAAGCTTTCTTT. Residues: CASKDRSNTEAFF.

This clone appeared once. This sequence joins TRBV2 and TRBJ1-2; D perhaps matches TRBD1 (6 bases). Per germline, CDR1 SNHLY and CDR2 FYNNEI. Between the trimmed V and J ends, which lost 2 bases and 4 bases, there was a span of 11 bases. The CDR3 sequence is 14 residues long. The CDR3: CASSEHRVSYGYTF. The CDR3 nucleotides read TGTGCCAGCAGTGAACACAGGGTTTCCTATGGCTACACCTTC.

The chain uses TRBV6-5 and TRBJ2-1; 11 bases are a match to TRBD2. Trimming took 8 bases from V and 6 from J; bases not matched to a gene: 6. Germline V gene sequence: CDR1 MNHEY, CDR2 SVGAGI. CDR3 length equals 14 residues. The CDR3 nucleotides read TGTGCCAGCCGTAGACTAGCGGGGATCAATGAGCAGTTCTTC. Protein sequence: CASRRLAGINEQFF.

This clone was recorded only once. V gene TRBV4-2 combines with J gene TRBJ2-5, with 9 bases identical to TRBD2. The junction had 7 bases not matched to a gene; V was cut back by 0 bases and J by 5 bases. CDR1 LGHNA and CDR2 YNFKEQ come from the germline V gene. The CDR3 consists of 16 residues. CDR3 region: CASSQDIAGAAETQYF. CDR3 sequence (DNA): TGTGCCAGCAGCCAAGATATAGCGGGGGCCGCGGAGACCCAGTACTTC.

This rearrangement joins TRBV4-1 to TRBJ2-2, with 13 bases aligning to TRBD2. Losses at the gene ends were 3 bases for V and 6 bases for J; bases not matched to a gene: 7. The CDR3 extends over 17 amino acids. CDR1 is MGHRA and CDR2 is YSYEKL in the germline V gene. Here the CDR3 DNA reads TGCGCCAGCAGCCATGACTGGACTAGCGGGAGACCCGGGGAGCTGTTTTTT. Protein: CASSHDWTSGRPGELFF.

The rearrangement links TRBV19 to TRBJ1-2; D is unresolved. Trimming removed 3 bases at V and 8 bases at J, with 16 bases between. CDR3 length: 14 residues. Per germline, CDR1 LNHDA and CDR2 SQIVND (reference sequence). The CDR3 DNA sequence: TGTGCCAGTAGTATCCCAGGCCAGGTAAACGGCTACACCTTC. It translates to CASSIPGQVNGYTF.

This clone was picked up one time. The rearrangement uses TRBV27 and TRBJ2-2; 9 nucleotides align to TRBD1. The CDR3 loop spans 19 amino acids. The germline V gene has CDR1 MNHEY and CDR2 SMNVEV (reference sequence). Trimming cost V 3 bases and J 0 bases; bases outside gene matches: 11. The DNA of the CDR3 is TGTGCCAGCAGTTTGTCCGGGACAGGGTATCTGCCGAACACCGGGGAGCTGTTTTTT. It specifies CASSLSGTGYLPNTGELFF.

This chain joins TRBV27 and TRBJ2-7; 8 nucleotides line up with TRBD1. Germline CDR1 reads MNHEY; CDR2 reads SMNVEV (reference sequence). Germline trimming cut 0 bases from V and 5 bases from J; bases unmatched to any gene: 0. The CDR3 consists of 13 residues. The CDR3 DNA reads as TGTGCCAGCAGTTTATCCAGGGGGCACGAGCAGTACTTC. Translated: CASSLSRGHEQYF.

The rearrangement joins TRBV10-2 to TRBJ2-6; D is uncertain. The germline V gene encodes CDR1 WSHSY and CDR2 SAAADI. The CDR3 has 14 amino acids. Deletions cut 3 bases from V and 0 bases from J, with 3 bases between. The CDR3 loop is CASSEYSGANVLTF. The DNA for the CDR3 is TGCGCCAGCAGTGAATACTCTGGGGCCAACGTCCTGACTTTC.

V is TRBV4-3 and J is TRBJ2-7, with a tentative D call TRBD2 (6 bases). The V gene lost 4 bases and the J gene lost 2 bases, with 12 bases spanning the gap. The length of the CDR3 is 14 residues. Looked up from germline, CDR1 is LGHNA and CDR2 is YSLEER. CDR3 nucleotide sequence: TGCGCCAGCAGCCGAGGGACTGGGACCTACGAGCAGTACTTC. This gives the protein CASSRGTGTYEQYF.

The J gene is TRBJ1-2, the V gene TRBV6-1; tentatively, D is TRBD1 (6 bases). Per germline, CDR1 MNHNS and CDR2 SASEGT. The germline V and J ends were trimmed by 6 bases and 0 bases, with 26 bases remaining between them. This CDR3 is 19 amino acids long. CDR3 in DNA: TGTGCCAGCAGGGAACACGGCCGCGGGGGGGGCCGATCTAACTATGGCTACACCTTC. It is translated as CASREHGRGGGRSNYGYTF.